The 9 T cell receptor beta chains below come from one sample, sequenced in a study of cytomegalovirus exposure and HLA in healthy donors (dated by TCRdb to the late 2010s). Library creation used the immunoSEQ multiplex PCR assay. A mixture of 60 forward primers for TCR Vbeta segments and 13 reverse primers for TCR Jbeta segments was used in the multiplex PCR. This immuneACCESS table, as held by TCRdb, lists in-frame sequences with V and J called but not all clones. Of the missing ones, under half trace to an unresolved V gene in checked studies; the others have no known cause. The sample table records over 100,000 clones; approximately 82% of these occur just once. The leading ten clones occupy more than 20% of the sample. The sequencing sample was made of PBMCs. Receptors originate from a man younger than 40 in good health and CMV-seropositive.

V and J are TRBV13 and TRBJ2-5, with D tentatively TRBD2 (7 bases). Trimming took 6 bases from V and 5 from J, leaving 16 bases between them. The CDR3 runs 14 residues. The germline gives CDR1 PRHDT, CDR2 FYEKMQ (reference sequence). Here the CDR3 DNA reads TGTGCCAGCAGAACGATGGGGGGGCCGGAGACCCAGTACTTC. The encoded protein is CASRTMGGPETQYF.

V usage is TRBV9 and J usage is TRBJ2-5; 8 bases agree with TRBD1. CDR3 length: 15 residues. V was pared by 3 bases and J by 3 bases, with 7 bases of the junction left unmatched. Germline V gives CDR1 SGDLS, CDR2 YYNGEE. CDR3 loop: CASSADRVLEETQYF. The CDR3 region has the DNA TGTGCCAGCAGCGCGGACAGGGTCTTGGAAGAGACCCAGTACTTC.

Here the CDR3 DNA reads TGCAGCGCATCCGGGGCAGGGGGCGCGGGGAGTACTGAAGCTTTCTTT. Protein sequence: CSASGAGGAGSTEAFF. The chain couples TRBV29-1 to TRBJ1-1; 8 bases fit TRBD1. After removal of 7 bases from V and 5 bases from J, the junction contained 18 bases not matched to a gene. The CDR3 extends over 16 amino acids. The germline gives CDR1 SQVTM, CDR2 ANQGSEA. Based on the CDR3 plus reference TRBV29-1 and TRBJ1-1, the full variable domain is SAVISQKPSRDICQRGTSLTIQCQVDSQVTMMFWYRQQPGQSLTLIATANQGSEATYESGFVIDKFPISRPNLTFSTLTVSNMSPEDSSIYLCSASGAGGAGSTEAFFGQGTRLTVV.

The chain employs TRBV10-1 and TRBJ2-3; D perhaps matches TRBD2 (6 bases). The V and J ends lost 0 bases and 4 bases respectively, with 14 bases between them. Germline loops: CDR1 WNHNN, CDR2 SYGVQD (reference sequence). This CDR3 has 16 residues. In DNA, the CDR3 is TGCGCCAGCAGTGAGTCTTACGGGAGCACCCCAGATACGCAGTATTTT. It specifies CASSESYGSTPDTQYF.

The chain couples TRBV25-1 to TRBJ1-1; D is ambiguous. V was trimmed by 5 bases and J by 3 bases, leaving 10 bases between them. Germline assignment: CDR1 MGHDK and CDR2 SYGVNS. There are 13 residues in the CDR3. The CDR3 region is CASSPTYHTEAFF. CDR3 coding DNA: TGTGCCAGCAGTCCGACATACCACACTGAAGCTTTCTTT.

This rearrangement joins TRBV9 to TRBJ1-1, with TRBD1 matching 10 bases. V gave up 0 bases and J gave up 5 bases; unmatched junction bases: 1. From germline, CDR1 is SGDLS and CDR2 YYNGEE. The length of the CDR3 is 14 residues. CDR3 amino acids: CASSVAGQGTEAFF. The CDR3 nucleotides read TGTGCCAGCAGCGTAGCGGGACAGGGGACTGAAGCTTTCTTT.

This clone was seen at least ten times. V gene TRBV29-1 combines with J gene TRBJ2-7, with 7 bases fitting TRBD1. The CDR3 length is 15 residues. CDR1 is SQVTM and CDR2 is ANQGSEA in the germline V gene. The V segment lost 7 bases and the J segment 7 bases; nucleotides outside the gene matches: 19. The CDR3 region is CSAPTVTGTEGEQYF. The CDR3 DNA sequence: TGCAGCGCCCCCACGGTGACCGGGACAGAAGGGGAGCAGTACTTC.

This chain's CDR3 is CASSLQTPTRGDYEQYF. The CDR3 region has the DNA TGCGCCAGCAGCTTGCAAACACCCACTCGGGGGGACTACGAGCAGTACTTC. The chain has TRBV5-1 and TRBJ2-7, with 7 positions matching TRBD2. CDR1 and CDR2 from the germline V gene are SGHRS and YFSETQ. CDR3 length equals 17 residues. With 1 base clipped from V and 3 bases from J, the junction kept 13 bases outside the gene matches.

The CDR3 loop is CASSLVPGNLGNTIYF. CDR3 in DNA: TGCGCCAGCAGCTTGGTTCCAGGTAATCTTGGAAACACCATATATTTT. The chain joins TRBV5-1 to TRBJ1-3, with D unclear. The CDR3 extends over 16 amino acids. Germline CDR1 is SGHRS and CDR2 is YFSETQ. Trimming removed 0 bases from V and 3 bases from J, with 13 bases in between. Drawing the rest from reference TRBV5-1 and TRBJ1-3, the complete variable domain is KAGVTQTPRYLIKTRGQQVTLSCSPISGHRSVSWYQQTPGQGLQFLFEYFSETQRNKGNFPGRFSGRQFSNSRSEMNVSTLELGDSALYLCASSLVPGNLGNTIYFGEGSWLTVV.